Below are 19 T cell receptor beta chains sequenced from a single sample in a study of cytomegalovirus exposure and HLA in healthy donors. Both 60 Vbeta primers and 13 Jbeta primers went into the PCR. The method was immunoSEQ multiplex PCR; TCRdb's version includes in-frame clones alone and lacks a portion of them. The data contain 150,000 to 200,000 clones, roughly 80% of them singletons. Sequenced sample: PBMCs. These receptors were obtained from a female donor in good health and CMV-seronegative.

V gene TRBV2 combines with J gene TRBJ1-4; D is undetermined. Germline CDR1 reads SNHLY; CDR2 reads FYNNEI. The V end lost 7 bases, the J end lost 10 bases, and 13 bases lay between the germline ends. This CDR3 has 12 residues. This CDR3 reads CASMRSGVKLFF. The DNA of the CDR3 is TGTGCCAGCATGCGAAGCGGGGTAAAACTGTTTTTT.

This clone was counted a few times. The genes are TRBV4-3 and TRBJ2-2, with 9 nucleotides matching TRBD2. The CDR3 extends over 17 amino acids. The germline V gene encodes CDR1 LGHNA and CDR2 YSLEER. V lost 1 base to trimming and J lost 2 bases; unmatched junction nucleotides: 5. CDR3 nucleotide sequence: TGCGCCAGCAGCCAAGTTCCAGCGGGGGGAAACACCGGGGAGCTGTTTTTT. Translated: CASSQVPAGGNTGELFF.

The V call is TRBV18, the J call TRBJ1-6; D gene ambiguous. This CDR3 is 15 amino acids long. CDR1 and CDR2 from the germline V gene are KGHSH and LQKENI. V lost 3 bases and J 0 bases, leaving 6 bases between the germline ends. The CDR3 DNA reads as TGTGCCAGCTCACCGACAAGCTCCTATAATTCACCCCTCCACTTT. It encodes CASSPTSSYNSPLHF.

The chain joins TRBV19 to TRBJ1-6, with 7 positions matching TRBD1. This CDR3 has 19 residues. With V trimmed by 0 bases and J by 2 bases, 10 bases remained unmatched. The germline CDR1 and CDR2 sequences are LNHDA and SQIVND (reference sequence). The DNA for the CDR3 is TGTGCCAGTAGTATAGATAAATTTAGGGGGCTGCCCTATAATTCACCCCTCCACTTT. Residues: CASSIDKFRGLPYNSPLHF.

This clone was detected only a few times. The genes are TRBV28 and TRBJ1-5; D may be TRBD1 (6 bases). CDR1 and CDR2 (germline): MDHEN, SYDVKM. The V and J ends lost 6 bases and 6 bases respectively, with 18 bases between them. The CDR3 runs to 15 residues. The CDR3 DNA sequence: TGTGCCAGCAGATCCACGGGGGGCGTGGGTCAGCCCCAGCATTTT. Protein sequence: CASRSTGGVGQPQHF.

V is TRBV6-4 and J is TRBJ1-5, with TRBD1 matching over 9 bases. CDR1 is MRHNA, CDR2 SNTAGT, per germline. CDR3 length equals 16 residues. The V and J ends lost 6 bases and 5 bases, in that order; junction bases with no gene match: 11. The DNA of the CDR3 is TGTGCCAGCAGAGATATTCGGACAGGGGTTTATCAGCCCCAGCATTTT. Its translation is CASRDIRTGVYQPQHF.

The gene calls are TRBV4-3 and TRBJ2-7; 9 bases are a match to TRBD1. The CDR3 totals 14 residues. J lost 1 base, V lost 3 bases, and 1 base had no gene match. Germline V CDR1 and CDR2: LGHNA, YSLEER. This CDR3 reads CASSHGTGSYEQYF. DNA of the CDR3: TGCGCCAGCAGCCACGGGACAGGGTCCTACGAGCAGTACTTC.

The V call is TRBV7-9, the J call TRBJ2-7; the match to TRBD2 covers 12 bases. The germline gives CDR1 SEHNR, CDR2 FQNEAQ (reference sequence). The CDR3 contains 18 residues. After removal of 3 bases from V and 1 base from J, the junction contained 10 bases not matched to a gene. CDR3 region: CASSLGPPTSGRSYEQYF. CDR3 nucleotide sequence: TGTGCCAGCAGCTTGGGCCCCCCGACTAGCGGGAGATCCTACGAGCAGTACTTC. The full variable domain, completed using reference TRBV7-9 and TRBJ2-7, is DTGVSQNPRHKITKRGQNVTFRCDPISEHNRLYWYRQTLGQGPEFLTYFQNEAQLEKSRLLSDRFSAERPKGSFSTLEIQRTEQGDSAMYLCASSLGPPTSGRSYEQYFGPGTRLTVT.

The chain combines TRBV27 with TRBJ2-7; 10 nucleotides line up with TRBD2. V trimming: 3 bases; J trimming: 2 bases; junction bases outside the gene matches: 4. CDR3 size: 15 residues. In germline, CDR1 is MNHEY, CDR2 SMNVEV (reference sequence). The CDR3 is CASSFTGTSAYEQYF. The DNA of the CDR3 is TGTGCCAGCAGTTTCACCGGGACTAGCGCCTACGAGCAGTACTTC.

V gene TRBV5-6 combines with J gene TRBJ1-5; D ambiguous. The germline V and J ends were trimmed by 4 bases and 0 bases, with 20 bases remaining between them. The CDR3 sequence is 18 residues long. The germline V gene has CDR1 SGHDT and CDR2 YYEEEE. CDR3 loop: CASSTPRRSGYSNQPQHF. The CDR3 DNA is TGTGCCAGCAGCACTCCTCGGAGGTCGGGGTATAGCAATCAGCCCCAGCATTTT.

V gene TRBV10-3 combines with J gene TRBJ1-1; 12 nucleotides agree with TRBD1. The germline V gene has CDR1 ENHRY and CDR2 SYGVKD. With 3 bases clipped from V and 0 bases from J, the junction kept 8 bases outside the gene matches. This CDR3 region has 18 residues. DNA for the CDR3: TGTGCCATCAGTGACCTCCGGGACAGGGGGCGTGTGAACACTGAAGCTTTCTTT. Encoded protein: CAISDLRDRGRVNTEAFF.

The chain is built from TRBV27 and TRBJ1-2; 8 nucleotides match TRBD1. CDR1 MNHEY and CDR2 SMNVEV come from the germline V gene (reference sequence). The CDR3 is made up of 15 amino acids. The J segment lost 8 bases and the V segment lost 2 bases, leaving 10 bases of the junction unmatched. CDR3 bases: TGTGCCAGCAGTTTAAGAGGACAGGGTAATGGCGGCTACACCTTC. Translating gives CASSLRGQGNGGYTF.

The V call is TRBV5-6, the J call TRBJ1-6, with 9 bases matching TRBD1. CDR1 is SGHDT and CDR2 is YYEEEE in the germline V gene. V was clipped by 6 bases and J by 5 bases; unmatched bases: 6. The CDR3 is made up of 15 amino acids. CDR3 coding DNA: TGTGCCAGCACCTGGGGGGACAGGGATAATTCACCCCTCCACTTT. The encoded protein is CASTWGDRDNSPLHF.

Details on this clone: Within the sample, other DNA sequences also encode this same CDR3. The chain couples TRBV5-1 to TRBJ1-2; D not certain. The germline gives CDR1 SGHRS, CDR2 YFSETQ. The V end was cut by 0 bases, the J end by 8 bases, with 8 bases between. The length of the CDR3 is 12 residues. CDR3 DNA sequence: TGCGCCAGCAGCTTGGGGAGAGACGGCTACACCTTC. This translates into CASSLGRDGYTF.

The chain couples TRBV18 to TRBJ2-1; 7 bases agree with TRBD2. The junction had 2 bases not matched to a gene; V was cut back by 3 bases and J by 0 bases. Germline V lookup: CDR1 KGHSH, CDR2 LQKENI. The CDR3 consists of 15 residues. In DNA, the CDR3 is TGTGCCAGCTCACCCCGGACTAGCTCCTACAATGAGCAGTTCTTC. Encoded protein: CASSPRTSSYNEQFF.

The gene calls are TRBV19 and TRBJ1-4, with 7 nucleotides matching TRBD1. The CDR3 covers 14 residues. Germline CDR1 is LNHDA and CDR2 is SQIVND (reference sequence). V was pared by 3 bases and J by 8 bases, with 6 bases of the junction left unmatched. Here the CDR3 reads CASSMGTVNEKLFF. CDR3 DNA sequence: TGTGCCAGTAGTATGGGGACAGTAAACGAAAAACTGTTTTTT.

J is TRBJ2-5 and V is TRBV19; 7 nucleotides align to TRBD1. The CDR3 has 14 amino acids. Germline V gene sequence: CDR1 LNHDA, CDR2 SQIVND (reference sequence). J gave up 5 bases and V 4 bases, and 7 bases lay outside the gene matches. CDR3 protein: CASSKNRGLETQYF. The CDR3 DNA reads as TGTGCCAGTAGTAAAAACAGGGGATTGGAGACCCAGTACTTC.

There are a few counts of this clone. CDR3 sequence: CASSPSGEESTEAFF. As DNA, the CDR3 is TGTGCCAGCTCACCGTCGGGGGAGGAGAGCACTGAAGCTTTCTTT. V and J are TRBV18 and TRBJ1-1; the D gene is possibly TRBD1 (5 bases). CDR1 is KGHSH and CDR2 is LQKENI in the germline V gene. The CDR3 length is 15 residues. V was clipped by 3 bases and J by 4 bases, with 15 bases between them.

In its sample, this clone was seen once. The chain is built from TRBV28 and TRBJ2-7; weak D call: TRBD2 (6 bases). Trimming removed 11 bases from V and 1 base from J, with 18 bases in between. The CDR3 runs to 14 residues. Germline V CDR1 and CDR2: MDHEN, SYDVKM. The CDR3 region is CAHRGGGESYEQYF. CDR3 sequence (DNA): TGTGCCCACCGGGGCGGAGGGGAGTCCTACGAGCAGTACTTC.